The 26 T cell receptor beta chains below come from one sample, sequenced in a study of blood T cells in healthy people across ages. A second PCR of roughly 6 to 12 cycles used a sample-barcoded 5' primer and a J-beta primer mix. TCRdb processed the 5' RACE reads anew with MiXCR; each CDR3 protein has one entry. This table has some 800,000 distinct CDR3 sequences, more than 40% appearing once. Specimen: blood. All receptors come from a man aged 60 to 75 in good health.

Only one count was recorded for this clonotype. The chain uses TRBV5-1 and TRBJ2-5; tentatively, D is TRBD1 (5 bases). Trimming shortened V by 1 base and J by 1 base, and 11 bases separated the two germline ends. The CDR3 sequence is 15 residues long. Germline CDR1 is SGHRS and CDR2 is YFSETQ. Here the CDR3 reads CASSLQGVRQETQYF. The CDR3 DNA is TGCGCCAGCAGCTTGCAGGGCGTACGCCAAGAGACCCAGTACTTC.

CDR3: CASSQGVNNYGYTF. CDR3 nucleotides: TGTGCCAGCAGCCAGGGTGTGAATAACTATGGCTACACCTTC. The chain uses TRBV27 and TRBJ1-2, with D perhaps TRBD1 (5 bases). The CDR3 runs 14 residues. The germline V gene encodes CDR1 MNHEY and CDR2 SMNVEV (reference sequence). V was shortened by 6 bases and J by 1 base, with 12 bases between the two germline ends.

The chain uses TRBV7-2 and TRBJ2-2; D may match TRBD1 or TRBD2 (6 bases each). The V end lost 5 bases, the J end lost 5 bases, and 18 bases lay between the germline ends. Germline values: CDR1 SGHTA, CDR2 FQGNSA. This CDR3 is built from 16 residues. For the CDR3, the DNA is TGTGCCAGCAGCCGCGAGCCGGGGGCCTATACCGGGGAGCTGTTTTTT. Protein: CASSREPGAYTGELFF.

The CDR3 is CASSQDLLRDSYNEQFF. The CDR3 DNA reads as TGCGCCAGCAGCCAAGATCTATTGCGGGACAGCTACAATGAGCAGTTCTTC. The chain recombines TRBV4-3 with TRBJ2-1, with a possible D match to TRBD1 (7 bases). The V gene lost 0 bases and the J gene lost 3 bases, with 15 bases spanning the gap. Germline values: CDR1 LGHNA, CDR2 YSLEER. The CDR3 extends over 17 amino acids.

This clonotype has more than one count but fewer than ten. The chain recombines TRBV28 with TRBJ2-7, with 7 nucleotides matching TRBD2. V was clipped by 2 bases and J by 3 bases; unmatched bases: 4. This CDR3 has 14 amino acids. Germline V CDR1 and CDR2: MDHEN, SYDVKM. This CDR3 is CASSLGLADYEQYF. The DNA for the CDR3 is TGTGCCAGCAGTTTAGGCCTAGCGGACTACGAGCAGTACTTC.

The chain employs TRBV20-1 and TRBJ2-5; the D gene is possibly TRBD1 (5 bases). The germline V gene has CDR1 DFQATT and CDR2 SNEGSKA (reference sequence). The CDR3 extends over 14 amino acids. Trimming took 6 bases from V and 2 from J, leaving 16 bases between them. CDR3 amino acids: CSAHLWGQQETQYF. As DNA, the CDR3 is TGCAGTGCCCATCTGTGGGGCCAGCAAGAGACCCAGTACTTC.

This chain connects TRBV12-3 or TRBV12-4 to TRBJ1-6, with a possible D match to TRBD1 (6 bases). Deletions cut 3 bases from V and 5 bases from J, with 11 bases between. The CDR3 covers 15 residues. The CDR3 region has the DNA TGTGCCAGCAGTTTTCAGGGGCCCCATAATTCACCCCTCCACTTT. Its translation is CASSFQGPHNSPLHF.

This clonotype came up many times. The chain links TRBV15 to TRBJ2-7; 11 bases fit TRBD1. Germline loops: CDR1 LNHNV, CDR2 YYDKDF (reference sequence). Trimming cost V 4 bases and J 2 bases; bases outside gene matches: 1. The CDR3 is 14 residues long. The CDR3, as DNA: TGTGCCACCAGCACGGACAGGGGGCCCTACGAGCAGTACTTC. It translates to CATSTDRGPYEQYF.

This clonotype occurred once. The CDR3 loop is CASTAGGGLSYGYTF. CDR3 bases: TGTGCCAGCACCGCCGGCGGGGGGCTCAGCTATGGCTACACCTTC. The rearrangement links TRBV5-6 to TRBJ1-2, with D perhaps matching TRBD1 (6 bases). There are 15 residues in the CDR3. CDR1 and CDR2 (germline): SGHDT, YYEEEE. The ends were cut back, 6 bases at V and 4 bases at J, with 19 bases in the middle.

The chain uses TRBV27 and TRBJ2-7; D gene ambiguous. The CDR3 covers 15 residues. Between the trimmed V and J ends, which lost 3 bases and 3 bases, there was a span of 15 bases. Germline CDR1 MNHEY, CDR2 SMNVEV (reference sequence). The CDR3 region is CASSLVVTDVYEQYF. CDR3 sequence (DNA): TGTGCCAGCAGTTTGGTTGTGACGGATGTCTACGAGCAGTACTTC.

This clonotype is a singleton in its sample. A much larger clone is a single base away; this may be a read error. This chain joins TRBV9 and TRBJ2-1; TRBD1 might be the D (7 bases). The CDR3 has 14 residues. Trimming cost V 1 base and J 10 bases, with 15 bases left between them. CDR1 and CDR2 from the germline V gene are SGDLS and YYNGEE. CDR3 loop: CASSVQGGPYEQFF. In nucleotides, the CDR3 is TGTGCCAGCAGCGTACAGGGGGGACCCTACGAGCAGTTCTTC.

V and J are TRBV12-3 or TRBV12-4 and TRBJ2-1, with D possibly being TRBD1 or TRBD2 (6 bases each). The CDR3 has 14 amino acids. Trimming stripped 6 bases from V and 9 bases from J, with 18 bases between. DNA for the CDR3: TGTGCCAGCAGCACACCCAACAGGGAGGCTGAGCAGTTCTTC. As protein: CASSTPNREAEQFF.

The genes are TRBV20-1 and TRBJ2-3; TRBD2 matches 7 bases. The CDR3 extends over 13 amino acids. CDR1 is DFQATT and CDR2 is SNEGSKA in the germline V gene (reference sequence). J lost 7 bases, V lost 6 bases, and 10 bases had no gene match. CDR3 in DNA: TGCAGTGCCTCTCGGCGGGGGATTAATACGCAGTATTTT. Translated, it gives CSASRRGINTQYF.

This clonotype came up a few times. In DNA form, the CDR3 reads TGTGCCAGCAGTTACGCATATCCGGGGGTCTACGAGCAGTACTTC. Protein: CASSYAYPGVYEQYF. The chain is built from TRBV6-2 or TRBV6-3 and TRBJ2-7; D possibly corresponds to TRBD2 (6 bases). The CDR3 extends over 15 amino acids. Germline lookup yields CDR1 MNHEY and CDR2 SVGEGT. V lost 2 bases, J lost 3 bases, and 14 bases lay in between.

Comments on this clonotype: A much larger clone sits a single nucleotide away, making a read error possible. In this CDR3 the conserved last residue, phenylalanine or tryptophan, is missing, so a read error is likely. The V call is TRBV10-3, the J call TRBJ1-2, with a weak D call TRBD1 (6 bases). The CDR3 spans 13 residues. V shed 3 bases and J shed 5 bases, with 10 bases lying between them. CDR1 and CDR2 from the germline V gene are ENHRY and SYGVKD. In nucleotides, the CDR3 is TGTGCCATCAGTGACCGGCAGGGGTATGGCTACACCCTC. Translated, it gives CAISDRQGYGYTL.

The gene calls are TRBV12-3 or TRBV12-4 and TRBJ2-1, with TRBD2 identical over 8 bases. V dropped 4 bases and J dropped 6; count of bases not matched to a gene: 8. The CDR3 contains 15 residues. CDR3 nucleotide sequence: TGTGCCAGCAGTTGGTCGGGGGGGCCGACCAATGAGCAGTTCTTC. It translates to CASSWSGGPTNEQFF.

The V call is TRBV5-6, the J call TRBJ2-7, with a weak D call TRBD1 (6 bases). The CDR3 sequence is 15 residues long. Germline CDR1 and CDR2: SGHDT and YYEEEE. V was cut by 3 bases and J by 2 bases, with 15 bases left in between. The CDR3: CASSSAPGQPYEQYF. CDR3 nucleotide sequence: TGTGCCAGCAGCTCGGCCCCTGGACAGCCCTACGAGCAGTACTTC.

This rearrangement joins TRBV7-9 to TRBJ1-3; D not certain. This CDR3 region has 13 residues. V lost 8 bases to trimming and J lost 1 base, with 9 bases between them. The germline V gene encodes CDR1 SEHNR and CDR2 FQNEAQ (reference sequence). As DNA, the CDR3 is TGTGCCAGCGCAGGAGGTTCTGGAAACACCATATATTTT. Protein product: CASAGGSGNTIYF.

The rearrangement links TRBV3-1 to TRBJ1-2; no clear D gene. The germline CDR1 and CDR2 sequences are LGHDT and YNNKEL (reference sequence). This CDR3 has 13 amino acids. V shed 4 bases and J shed 4 bases, with 10 bases lying between them. CDR3 sequence reads: CASSLQSFYGYTF. CDR3 sequence (DNA): TGTGCCAGCAGCCTTCAGAGTTTCTATGGCTACACCTTC. Full variable domain (missing parts from reference TRBV3-1 and TRBJ1-2): DTAVSQTPKYLVTQMGNDKSIKCEQNLGHDTMYWYKQDSKKFLKIMFSYNNKELIINETVPNRFSPKSPDKAHLNLHINSLELGDSAVYFCASSLQSFYGYTFGSGTRLTVV.

This rearrangement joins TRBV5-1 to TRBJ2-5; TRBD2 is a possible D gene (5 bases). Trimming took off 1 base at V and 1 base at J, with 11 bases between the two ends. The CDR3 sequence is 15 residues long. Germline CDR1 is SGHRS and CDR2 is YFSETQ. The CDR3 reads CASSLNGVGQETQYF. As DNA, the CDR3 is TGCGCCAGCAGCTTGAACGGGGTTGGCCAAGAGACCCAGTACTTC.

About this clonotype: The junction shows a germline mismatch at one end, possibly a read error. V is TRBV20-1 and J is TRBJ2-7; D possibly corresponds to TRBD1 (5 bases). The CDR3 is 16 amino acids. Looked up from germline, CDR1 is DFQATT and CDR2 is SNEGSKA (reference sequence). The CDR3 reads CSAGDLRQKNYYEQYF. CDR3 in DNA: TGCAGTGCTGGAGATCTAAGACAGAAGAATTACTACGAGCAGTACTTC.

This chain uses TRBV20-1 with TRBJ2-5, with TRBD1 identical over 7 bases. V shed 0 bases, J shed 11 bases, and the junction held 12 bases outside the gene matches. CDR3 size: 14 residues. The germline V gene encodes CDR1 DFQATT and CDR2 SNEGSKA (reference sequence). The chain's CDR3 is CSARDQERTGRQYF. Written as DNA, the CDR3 is TGCAGTGCTAGAGATCAGGAACGGACAGGAAGGCAGTACTTC.

As to this clonotype: The CDR3 end shows no conserved phenylalanine or tryptophan, and so a read error is likely. This chain links TRBV4-3 with TRBJ1-2; TRBD1 agrees at 9 bases. Germline values: CDR1 LGHNA, CDR2 YSLEER. The CDR3 is 13 residues long. V was clipped by 2 bases and J by 7 bases; unmatched bases: 2. The CDR3 region is CASSQTGGPGYTL. In DNA form, the CDR3 reads TGCGCCAGCAGCCAAACAGGGGGCCCTGGCTACACCTTG.

The chain joins TRBV5-1 to TRBJ2-4; TRBD1 is a possible D gene (5 bases). The end of the DNA fits TRBJ2-7 better, so the J call may be wrong. The V gene's germline CDR1 is SGHRS and CDR2 YFSETQ. The CDR3 sequence is 14 residues long. Here the CDR3 DNA reads TGCGCCAGCAGCTTGGTCCCAGGGTCTGACGAGCAGTACTTC. As protein: CASSLVPGSDEQYF.

This clonotype was recorded at least ten times. DNA of the CDR3: TGTGCCACCAGTGACCTCGGGACAGGGGTCAATGAGCAGTTCTTC. This gives the protein CATSDLGTGVNEQFF. V usage is TRBV24-1 and J usage is TRBJ2-1, with 10 bases that match TRBD1. V shed 4 bases and J 6 bases; nucleotides not matched to a gene: 5. This CDR3 region has 15 residues. Germline V CDR1 and CDR2: KGHDR, SFDVKD.

The rearrangement joins TRBV20-1 to TRBJ2-1, with D possibly matching TRBD2 (6 bases). The germline V and J ends were trimmed by 5 bases and 6 bases, with 17 bases remaining between them. This CDR3 region has 14 residues. Germline V gene lookup returns CDR1 DFQATT and CDR2 SNEGSKA (reference sequence). As DNA, the CDR3 is TGCAGTGCTTTAGCGGAGGGGCCGGGCAATGAGCAGTTCTTC. Amino acid sequence: CSALAEGPGNEQFF.